The 13 T cell receptor beta chains below were found in one sample sequenced in a study of PD-1 blockade in classical Hodgkin lymphoma. Clones were read by immunoSEQ multiplex PCR, and TCRdb kept only the in-frame ones, dropping some. The profile covers 17,000 or so clones, with around four fifths appearing a single time and 1% taken by the ten largest. All the patients suffered relapse after autologous stem cell transplantation, and brentuximab vedotin exposure differed. Using magnetic negative selection, the CD4+ T cells were separated out of thawed PBMCs. Here the sequenced sample was CD4+ T cells from blood, taken at baseline. Receptor source: a human donor with classical Hodgkin lymphoma.

The chain recombines TRBV6-1 with TRBJ2-3; D gene ambiguous. The germline V gene encodes CDR1 MNHNS and CDR2 SASEGT. Trimming stripped 1 base from V and 0 bases from J, with 5 bases between. The CDR3 is made up of 14 amino acids. Here the CDR3 reads CASSEGRSTDTQYF. The CDR3 DNA reads TGTGCCAGCAGTGAAGGCAGAAGCACAGATACGCAGTATTTT.

The CDR3 protein is CASSTGTSRQETQYF. As DNA, the CDR3 is TGTGCCAGCAGCACCGGGACTAGCAGACAAGAGACCCAGTACTTC. This chain links TRBV9 with TRBJ2-5; 9 positions agree with TRBD2. Trimming took 4 bases from V and 2 from J; bases not matched to a gene: 6. Germline V lookup: CDR1 SGDLS, CDR2 YYNGEE. The CDR3 has 15 amino acids.

This rearrangement joins TRBV27 to TRBJ2-1; 8 bases fit TRBD2. This CDR3 comprises 13 residues. The V segment lost 4 bases and the J segment 15 bases; nucleotides outside the gene matches: 11. CDR1 and CDR2 from the germline V gene are MNHEY and SMNVEV (reference sequence). The CDR3 loop reads CASSSHPSGSLFF. CDR3 nucleotides: TGTGCCAGCAGTTCTCATCCGAGCGGGAGCTTGTTCTTC.

This clone is a singleton in its sample. The V call is TRBV30, the J call TRBJ2-7, with D maybe TRBD1 (6 bases). Deletions cut 1 base from V and 2 bases from J, with 9 bases between. From germline, CDR1 is GTSNPN and CDR2 SVGIG (reference sequence). This CDR3 has 13 amino acids. CDR3 residues: CAWSAGTTYEQYF. In DNA, the CDR3 is TGTGCCTGGAGTGCCGGGACAACCTACGAGCAGTACTTC.

The chain uses TRBV11-2 and TRBJ2-5, with D hard to call. The CDR3 spans 14 residues. V gave up 1 base and J gave up 1 base, with 7 bases separating them. From germline, CDR1 is SGHAT and CDR2 FQNNGV. In nucleotides, the CDR3 is TGTGCCAGCAGCTTAGGCTCGCTCCAAGAGACCCAGTACTTC. It encodes CASSLGSLQETQYF.

The chain links TRBV28 to TRBJ1-5; maybe TRBD1 (5 bases). Trimming pared 1 base from V and 7 bases from J, leaving 14 bases between. This CDR3 has 15 amino acids. Germline V gene lookup returns CDR1 MDHEN and CDR2 SYDVKM. The CDR3 loop reads CASSLLAGKGQPQHF. CDR3 nucleotide sequence: TGTGCCAGCAGTTTATTGGCAGGGAAGGGCCAGCCCCAGCATTTT.

The genes are TRBV6-5 and TRBJ2-1; D is unclear. V dropped 6 bases and J dropped 0 bases, with 12 bases sitting between them. CDR1 and CDR2 from the germline V gene are MNHEY and SVGAGI. CDR3 length: 15 amino acids. The CDR3 here is CASSRHISSYNEQFF. The CDR3 coding sequence is TGTGCCAGCAGCCGGCATATCAGCTCCTACAATGAGCAGTTCTTC.

The chain has TRBV6-5 and TRBJ2-7; D is possibly TRBD1 (5 bases). Trimming stripped 6 bases from V and 2 bases from J, with 17 bases between. This CDR3 spans 15 amino acids. Germline V lookup: CDR1 MNHEY, CDR2 SVGAGI. CDR3 sequence (DNA): TGTGCCAGCAGCTACCTCCCAGGGCCCACCTACGAGCAGTACTTC. Translation: CASSYLPGPTYEQYF.

Only one count was recorded for this clone. The chain joins TRBV5-6 to TRBJ2-3; D remains unclear. Looked up from germline, CDR1 is SGHDT and CDR2 is YYEEEE. The CDR3 runs 14 residues. V shed 4 bases and J shed 5 bases, with 14 bases lying between them. CDR3: CASSRTVSGDTQYF. The CDR3 nucleotides read TGTGCCAGCAGCCGTACAGTCTCAGGAGATACGCAGTATTTT.

The chain links TRBV28 to TRBJ2-7; 8 nucleotides align to TRBD1. The junction had 13 bases not matched to a gene; V was cut back by 6 bases and J by 6 bases. CDR1 is MDHEN, CDR2 SYDVKM, per germline. The CDR3 spans 15 residues. The CDR3 bases are TGTGCCAGCAGCTCTACTCCCGGGACAGGTGTCGAGCAGTACTTC. This translates into CASSSTPGTGVEQYF.

V and J are TRBV6-5 and TRBJ2-7; D may be TRBD2 (6 bases). CDR1 and CDR2 from the germline V gene are MNHEY and SVGAGI. V dropped 5 bases and J dropped 5 bases, with 10 bases sitting between them. This CDR3 has 12 amino acids. The CDR3 sequence: CASSRGVHEQYF. CDR3 coding DNA: TGTGCCAGCAGTCGCGGGGTTCACGAGCAGTACTTC.

The CDR3: CASSIRTSQETQYF. CDR3 nucleotides: TGTGCCAGTAGTATCCGGACTTCGCAAGAGACCCAGTACTTC. The chain recombines TRBV19 with TRBJ2-5; maybe TRBD2 (5 bases). Trimming left V 3 bases short and J 2 bases short, with 10 bases between. In germline, CDR1 is LNHDA, CDR2 SQIVND (reference sequence). The CDR3 is 14 residues long. Variable domain in full (rest from reference TRBV19 and TRBJ2-5): DGGITQSPKYLFRKEGQNVTLSCEQNLNHDAMYWYRQDPGQGLRLIYYSQIVNDFQKGDIAEGYSVSREKKESFPLTVTSAQKNPTAFYLCASSIRTSQETQYFGPGTRLLVL.

This chain connects TRBV5-1 to TRBJ2-5; TRBD2 aligns across 11 bases. Losses at the gene ends were 4 bases for V and 1 base for J; bases not matched to a gene: 3. The CDR3 length is 15 residues. The germline CDR1 and CDR2 sequences are SGHRS and YFSETQ. CDR3 in amino acids: CASSEGLAAQETQYF. CDR3 in DNA: TGCGCCAGCAGCGAGGGACTAGCGGCCCAAGAGACCCAGTACTTC.